The source of this T cell receptor (beta chain) is a study of human T cells and chemical hapten exposure. Study background: Patch tests delivered 0.01% DPC to the upper back and were evaluated at 6 days. Predominantly women, the patients had alopecia areata, totalis or universalis.

Time point: patch test 2, 6 weeks after DPC sensitization. As to treatment: therapeutic diphenylcyclopropenone sensitization with weekly scalp DPC. Individual cDNA molecules (in the library) carried attached unique molecular identifiers. TCRdb analysed the RACE reads with MiXCR anew, one entry per CDR3 protein. The sample yields tens of thousands of distinct CDR3 sequences, 9% to 12% seen once. Trimming took 1 base from V and 0 from J, leaving 10 bases between them. Germline CDR1 reads MNHNS; CDR2 reads SASEGT. The CDR3 length is 17 residues. This clonotype was observed many times. Sequences were derived from whole blood, sampled in connection with sensitization to the hapten diphenylcyclopropenone (DPC). The receptor was isolated from a woman aged 50 to 60 with alopecia areata. Some clones in this sample may be carry-over from other donors' samples. The chain carries TRBV6-1 and TRBJ1-6; D call uncertain. The CDR3 DNA is TGTGCCAGCAGTGAAGATGAGGGCGGCTCCTATAATTCACCCCTCCACTTT. It yields the protein CASSEDEGGSYNSPLHF.